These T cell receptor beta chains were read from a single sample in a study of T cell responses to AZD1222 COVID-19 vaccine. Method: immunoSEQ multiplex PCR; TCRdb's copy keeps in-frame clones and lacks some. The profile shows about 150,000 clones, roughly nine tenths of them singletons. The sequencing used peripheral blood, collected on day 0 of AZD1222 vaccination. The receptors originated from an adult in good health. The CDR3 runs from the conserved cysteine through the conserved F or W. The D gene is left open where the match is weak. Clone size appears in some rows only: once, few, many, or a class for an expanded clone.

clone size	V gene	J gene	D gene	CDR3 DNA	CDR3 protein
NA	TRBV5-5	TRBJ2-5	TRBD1	TGTGCCAGCAGCCCGTTGGGACAGAATATTCAAGAGACCCAGTACTTC	CASSPLGQNIQETQYF
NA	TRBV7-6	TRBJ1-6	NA	TGTGCCAGCAGCTCACAGGGATCCTATAATTCACCCCTCCACTTT	CASSSQGSYNSPLHF
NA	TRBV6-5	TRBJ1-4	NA	TGTGCCGCCTACACCCCGACCAGGGAAAAACTGTTTTTT	CAAYTPTREKLFF
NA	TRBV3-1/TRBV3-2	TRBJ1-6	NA	TGTGCCAGCAGCCCCCTGCGGAAATCACCCCTCCACTTT	CASSPLRKSPLHF
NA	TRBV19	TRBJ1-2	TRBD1	TGTGCCAGTAGTACTACAGGGGGCGATGGCTACACCTTC	CASSTTGGDGYTF
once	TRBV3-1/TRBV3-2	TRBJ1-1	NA	TGTGCCAGCAGCCAGGGGACGGGGAGCGCTGAAGCTTTCTTT	CASSQGTGSAEAFF
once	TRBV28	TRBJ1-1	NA	TGTGCCAGCAGTACGGGGTACACTGAAGCTTTCTTT	CASSTGYTEAFF
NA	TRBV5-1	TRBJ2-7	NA	TGCGCCAGCAGCCCGGGCTACGAGCAGTACTTC	CASSPGYEQYF
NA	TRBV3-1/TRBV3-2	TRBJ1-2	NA	TGTGCCAGCAGCCAAGATACGACAGGAAACTATGGCTACACCTTC	CASSQDTTGNYGYTF
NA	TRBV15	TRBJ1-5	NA	TGTGCCACCAGCAGAGAGCGGTATAGCAATCAGCCCCAGCATTTT	CATSRERYSNQPQHF
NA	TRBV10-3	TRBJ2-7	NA	TGTGCCATGCGGACGGAATCCTACGAGCAGTACTTC	CAMRTESYEQYF
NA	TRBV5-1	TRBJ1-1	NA	TGCGCCAGCAGCTTGGGGTTTGAGGGGTCGACTGAAGCTTTCTTT	CASSLGFEGSTEAFF
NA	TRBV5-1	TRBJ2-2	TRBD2	TGCGCCAGCAGCTTGAGCGGGGGCACGAACACCGGGGAGCTGTTTTTT	CASSLSGGTNTGELFF
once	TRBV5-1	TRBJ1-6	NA	TGCGCCAGCAGCTTGGTGGGGGCCTATAATTCACCCCTCCACTTT	CASSLVGAYNSPLHF
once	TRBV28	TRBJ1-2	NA	TGTGCCAGCGGGGCTTTCTATGGCTACACCTTC	CASGAFYGYTF
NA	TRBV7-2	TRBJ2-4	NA	TGTGCCAGCAGCTCTGGTTCAGCCAAAAACATTCAGTACTTC	CASSSGSAKNIQYF
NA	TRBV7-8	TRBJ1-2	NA	TGTGCCAGCAGCCTCCTCGCGGGGGGCCCCGGCTACACCTTC	CASSLLAGGPGYTF
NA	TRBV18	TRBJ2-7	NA	TGTGCCAGCTCACGGGGGGGGCCGGGCGAGCAGTACTTC	CASSRGGPGEQYF
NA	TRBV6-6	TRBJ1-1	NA	TGTGCCAGCACCGACGGGGTAGGCACTGAAGCTTTCTTT	CASTDGVGTEAFF
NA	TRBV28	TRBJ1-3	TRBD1	TGTGCCTCCCGGGACAGGGGCCTGAGCTCTGGAAACACCATATATTTT	CASRDRGLSSGNTIYF
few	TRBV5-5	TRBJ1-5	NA	TGTGCCAGCAGCTTGGCCGGGGGAGGCAATCAGCCCCAGCATTTT	CASSLAGGGNQPQHF
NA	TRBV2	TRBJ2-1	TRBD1	TGTGCCAGCAAGGGACAGGGGGCTGGCAATGAGCAGTTCTTC	CASKGQGAGNEQFF
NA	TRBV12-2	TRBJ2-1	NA	TGTGCATCTTGGGAGATCTCGGGACTAGCGGGGGGGCCTTCCTACAATGAGCAGTTCTTC	CASWEISGLAGGPSYNEQFF
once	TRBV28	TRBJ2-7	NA	TGTGCCAGCAGGACGGACTACGAGCAGTACTTC	CASRTDYEQYF
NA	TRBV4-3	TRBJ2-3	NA	TGCGCCAGCGGCGAAGGGAAACACACAGATACGCAGTATTTT	CASGEGKHTDTQYF
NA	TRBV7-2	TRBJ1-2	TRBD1	TGTGCCAGCAGCTTACAGGGGGACTATGGCTACACCTTC	CASSLQGDYGYTF